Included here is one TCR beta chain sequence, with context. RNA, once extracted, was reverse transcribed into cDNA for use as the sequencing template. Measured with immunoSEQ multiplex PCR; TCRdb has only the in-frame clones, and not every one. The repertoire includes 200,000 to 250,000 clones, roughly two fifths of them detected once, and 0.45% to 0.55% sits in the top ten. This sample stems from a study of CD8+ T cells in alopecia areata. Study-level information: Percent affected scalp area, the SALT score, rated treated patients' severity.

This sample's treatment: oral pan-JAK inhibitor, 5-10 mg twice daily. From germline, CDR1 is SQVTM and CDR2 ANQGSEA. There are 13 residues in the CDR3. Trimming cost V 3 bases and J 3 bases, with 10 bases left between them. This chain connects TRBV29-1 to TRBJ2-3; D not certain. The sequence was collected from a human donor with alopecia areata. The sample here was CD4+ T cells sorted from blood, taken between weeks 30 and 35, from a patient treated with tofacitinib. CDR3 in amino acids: CSVDRQITDTQYF. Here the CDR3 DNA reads TGCAGCGTTGACCGGCAGATTACAGATACGCAGTATTTT.